Presented here are 5 T cell receptor beta chains from one specimen sequenced in a study of blood T cell repertoires in COVID-19 (TCRdb year 2020). The protocol used for the library was the immunoSEQ multiplex PCR assay. TCRdb took over this immuneACCESS table, retaining in-frame rearrangements with V and J assigned. Such tables are incomplete; in checked studies, under half of the missing clones stem from an unresolved V gene, and the remainder is unexplained. The sample contains about 130,000 clones, 70% to 80% of them found a single time. Jointly, the top ten make up 10% to 13% of the sample. The sequenced material came from peripheral blood. Receptor source: a human donor in a cohort sampled during active COVID-19.

The rearrangement joins TRBV7-2 to TRBJ1-1; D remains unclear. Germline CDR1 SGHTA, CDR2 FQGNSA. The CDR3 spans 15 residues. With 7 bases removed from V and 5 bases from J, the gap between germline ends came to 20 bases. CDR3 coding DNA: TGTGCCAGCACTTTTAGAGGAGGGCCTAGGACTGAAGCTTTCTTT. Its protein product is CASTFRGGPRTEAFF.

The chain has TRBV2 and TRBJ2-3; 9 bases are shared with TRBD2. The J segment lost 2 bases and the V segment lost 5 bases, leaving 8 bases of the junction unmatched. The germline gives CDR1 SNHLY, CDR2 FYNNEI. The CDR3 is 16 residues long. In nucleotides, the CDR3 is TGTGCCAGCAGTTTCCCCCGGACTAGCGACACAGATACGCAGTATTTT. As protein: CASSFPRTSDTDTQYF.

This chain joins TRBV11-2 and TRBJ1-2; D call uncertain. Trimming removed 0 bases from V and 4 bases from J, with 12 bases in between. Germline-derived CDR1 and CDR2 are SGHAT and FQNNGV. The CDR3 totals 15 residues. The CDR3 DNA sequence: TGTGCCAGCAGCTTAGATCTTAGGGCGGGCTATGGCTACACCTTC. As protein: CASSLDLRAGYGYTF.

The chain has TRBV27 and TRBJ1-1; tentative D call: TRBD1 (5 bases). Germline V gives CDR1 MNHEY, CDR2 SMNVEV (reference sequence). CDR3 length: 14 amino acids. The V and J ends lost 5 bases and 11 bases respectively, with 21 bases between them. CDR3 in amino acids: CASSDWDDRGGAFF. The CDR3 nucleotides read TGTGCCAGCAGTGACTGGGACGACCGGGGGGGGGCTTTCTTT.

V is TRBV28 and J is TRBJ1-2; no reliable D call. The CDR3 contains 14 residues. V lost 6 bases to trimming and J lost 4 bases, with 15 bases between them. Germline CDR1 MDHEN, CDR2 SYDVKM. The CDR3 coding sequence is TGTGCCAGCAGCCGGGCGGGCGGAGGCTATGGCTACACCTTC. It yields the protein CASSRAGGGYGYTF.